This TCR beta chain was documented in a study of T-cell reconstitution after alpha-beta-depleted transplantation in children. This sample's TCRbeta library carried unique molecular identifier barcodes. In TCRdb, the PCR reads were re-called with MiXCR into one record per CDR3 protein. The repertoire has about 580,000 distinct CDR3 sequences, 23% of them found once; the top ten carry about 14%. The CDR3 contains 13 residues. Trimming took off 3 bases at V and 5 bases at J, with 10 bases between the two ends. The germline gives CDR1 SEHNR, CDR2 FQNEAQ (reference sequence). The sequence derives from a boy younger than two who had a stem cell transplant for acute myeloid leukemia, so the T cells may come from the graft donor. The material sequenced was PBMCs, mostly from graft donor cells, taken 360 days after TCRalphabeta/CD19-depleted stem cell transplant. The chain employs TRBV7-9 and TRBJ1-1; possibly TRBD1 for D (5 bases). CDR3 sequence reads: CASSLGVRTEAFF. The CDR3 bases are TGTGCCAGCAGCTTGGGGGTTAGGACTGAAGCTTTCTTT. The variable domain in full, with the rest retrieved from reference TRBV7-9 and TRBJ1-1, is DTGVSQNPRHKITKRGQNVTFRCDPISEHNRLYWYRQTLGQGPEFLTYFQNEAQLEKSRLLSDRFSAERPKGSFSTLEIQRTEQGDSAMYLCASSLGVRTEAFFGQGTRLTVV.